What follows are 2 T cell receptor beta chains derived from one specimen sequenced in a study of blood T cell repertoires in COVID-19 (TCRdb year 2020). The library was made by the immunoSEQ multiplex PCR assay. This immuneACCESS table, as held by TCRdb, lists in-frame sequences with V and J called but not all clones. Of the missing ones, under half trace to an unresolved V gene in checked studies; the others have no known cause. The table for this sample lists a few hundred thousand clones; 75% to 90% of them were counted only once. The ten largest account for less than 5% of the sample. The sample consisted of peripheral blood. Source of these receptors: a woman between 35 and 50 years old who had recovered from COVID-19.

The chain couples TRBV11-3 to TRBJ2-1, with 16 bases that match TRBD2. V gave up 4 bases and J gave up 12 bases; unmatched junction bases: 12. Germline CDR1 and CDR2: SGHNT and YENEEA. CDR3 length: 17 amino acids. Here the CDR3 DNA reads TGTGCCAGCAGCTGGACAGGGACTAGCGGGAGGGCCGTTGGGCAGTTCTTC. Its translation: CASSWTGTSGRAVGQFF.

This chain joins TRBV3-1 (or the pseudogene TRBV3-2) and TRBJ2-2; D remains unclear. The ends were cut back, 4 bases at V and 7 bases at J, with 10 bases in the middle. The CDR3 is made up of 13 amino acids. Germline CDR1 LGHDT, CDR2 YNNKEL (reference sequence). The CDR3 loop reads CASSPGRLGELFF. The CDR3 coding sequence is TGTGCCAGCAGCCCAGGCCGCCTCGGGGAGCTGTTTTTT.